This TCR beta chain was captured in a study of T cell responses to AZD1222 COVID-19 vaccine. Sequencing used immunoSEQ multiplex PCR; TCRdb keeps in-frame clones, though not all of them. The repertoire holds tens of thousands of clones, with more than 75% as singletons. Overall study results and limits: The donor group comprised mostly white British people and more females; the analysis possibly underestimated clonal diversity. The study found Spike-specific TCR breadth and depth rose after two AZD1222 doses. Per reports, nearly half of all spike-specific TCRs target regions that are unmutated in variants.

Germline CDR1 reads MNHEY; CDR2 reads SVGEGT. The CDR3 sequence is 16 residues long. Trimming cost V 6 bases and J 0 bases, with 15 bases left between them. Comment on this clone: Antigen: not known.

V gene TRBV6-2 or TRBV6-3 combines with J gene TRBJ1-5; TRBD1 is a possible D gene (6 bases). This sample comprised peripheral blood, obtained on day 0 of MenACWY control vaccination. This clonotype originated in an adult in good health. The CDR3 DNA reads TGTGCCAGCAGCCCAACAGGGTTACCTAGCAATCAGCCCCAGCATTTT. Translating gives CASSPTGLPSNQPQHF.